The rows below give T cell receptor beta chains drawn from one sample of a study of graft-versus-host responses after intestinal transplantation. The repertoire was sequenced with immunoSEQ multiplex PCR; TCRdb's copy has only in-frame clones and lacks some. The table lists about 92,000 clones, 90% to 95% of them singletons, with about 6.3% in the top ten. Their recognized antigens are unknown. The source was unstimulated CD8+ T cells sorted from spleen or lymph node cells, collected before intestinal transplant. The receptor source for this set is a human donor who received an intestinal transplant. The CDR3 runs from the conserved cysteine through the conserved F or W. Clone size is not always given. Where it is, it says once, few, many or a class for expanded clones.

J: TRBJ2-1; V: TRBV4-1; size: -; CDR3: CASSQEAGGLYNEQFF
J: TRBJ1-2; V: TRBV6-1; size: -; CDR3: CASSEGAYGYTF
J: TRBJ2-7; V: TRBV9; size: -; CDR3: CASSVSAGPCEQYF
J: TRBJ1-2; V: TRBV9; size: -; CDR3: CASSPLTGAPANYGYTF
J: TRBJ2-3; V: TRBV4-1; size: -; CDR3: CASSLETSGGPLYGYF
J: TRBJ2-2; V: TRBV2; size: -; CDR3: CASRVAGGPAADTGELFF
J: TRBJ2-7; V: TRBV4-1; size: -; CDR3: CASSPWLNRGFDEQYF
J: TRBJ2-7; V: TRBV29-1; size: -; CDR3: CSVEDEHYEQYF
J: TRBJ1-2; V: TRBV21-1; size: -; CDR3: CASSTGLGYGYTF
J: TRBJ1-2; V: TRBV28; size: once; CDR3: CASSSYRDFMDDYTF
J: TRBJ2-3; V: TRBV4-2; size: once; CDR3: CASSREGLGGDTQYF
J: TRBJ2-3; V: TRBV6-1; size: -; CDR3: CASSEWVGLAGVDTQYF
J: TRBJ1-5; V: TRBV19; size: -; CDR3: CASSIEALGNQPQHF
J: TRBJ1-4; V: TRBV2; size: few; CDR3: CATSDLTNEKLFF
J: TRBJ2-7; V: TRBV4-1; size: once; CDR3: CASSVRPGVLAYEQYF
J: TRBJ2-7; V: TRBV7-6; size: -; CDR3: CASSFTGYEQYF